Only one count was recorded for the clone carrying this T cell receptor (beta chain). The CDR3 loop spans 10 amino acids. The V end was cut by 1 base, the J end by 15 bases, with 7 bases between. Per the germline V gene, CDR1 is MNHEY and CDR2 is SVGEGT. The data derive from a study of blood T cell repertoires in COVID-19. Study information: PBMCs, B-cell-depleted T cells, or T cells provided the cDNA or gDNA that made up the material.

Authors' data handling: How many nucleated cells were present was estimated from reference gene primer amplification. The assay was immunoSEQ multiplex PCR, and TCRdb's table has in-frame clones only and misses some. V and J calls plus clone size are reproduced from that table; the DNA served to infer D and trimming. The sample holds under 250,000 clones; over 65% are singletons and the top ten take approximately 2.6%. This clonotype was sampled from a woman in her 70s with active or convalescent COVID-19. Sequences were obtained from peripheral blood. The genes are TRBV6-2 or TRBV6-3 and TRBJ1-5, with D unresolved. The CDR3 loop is CASSYLELHF. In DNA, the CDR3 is TGTGCCAGCAGTTACTTGGAGTTGCATTTT.